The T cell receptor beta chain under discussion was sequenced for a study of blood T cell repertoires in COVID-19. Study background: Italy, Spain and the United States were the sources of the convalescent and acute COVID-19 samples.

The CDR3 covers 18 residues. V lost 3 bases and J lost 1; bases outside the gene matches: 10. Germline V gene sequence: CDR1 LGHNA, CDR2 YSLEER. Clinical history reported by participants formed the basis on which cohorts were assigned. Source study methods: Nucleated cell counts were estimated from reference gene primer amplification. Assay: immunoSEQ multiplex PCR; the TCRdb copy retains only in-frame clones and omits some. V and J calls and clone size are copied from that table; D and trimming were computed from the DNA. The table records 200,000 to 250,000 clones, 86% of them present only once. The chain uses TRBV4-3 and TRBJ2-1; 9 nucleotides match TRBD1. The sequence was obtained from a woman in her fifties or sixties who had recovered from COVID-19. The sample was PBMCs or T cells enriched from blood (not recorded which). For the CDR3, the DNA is TGCGCCAGCAGCCAGGCTTCCCTAGGACAGGGGTCCTACAATGAGCAGTTCTTC. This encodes CASSQASLGQGSYNEQFF.